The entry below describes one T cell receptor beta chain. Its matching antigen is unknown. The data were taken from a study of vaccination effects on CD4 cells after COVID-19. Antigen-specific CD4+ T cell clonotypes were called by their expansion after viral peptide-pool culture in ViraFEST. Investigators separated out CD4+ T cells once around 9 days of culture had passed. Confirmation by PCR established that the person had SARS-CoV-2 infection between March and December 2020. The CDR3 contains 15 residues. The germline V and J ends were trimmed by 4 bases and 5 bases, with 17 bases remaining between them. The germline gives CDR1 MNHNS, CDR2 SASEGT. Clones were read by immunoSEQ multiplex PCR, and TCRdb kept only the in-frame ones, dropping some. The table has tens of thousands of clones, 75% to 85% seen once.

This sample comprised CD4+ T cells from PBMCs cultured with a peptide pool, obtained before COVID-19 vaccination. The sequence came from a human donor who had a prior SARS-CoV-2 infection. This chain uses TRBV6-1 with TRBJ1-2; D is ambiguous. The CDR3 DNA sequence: TGTGCCAGCAGTGTAGACACACCGGGCGTATATGGCTACACCTTC. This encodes CASSVDTPGVYGYTF.